The present entry profiles one T cell receptor beta chain with its context. No antigen is known for it. The data were taken from a study of neoadjuvant anti-PD-1 for oral cavity cancer. Germline V gene lookup returns CDR1 SGHTA and CDR2 FQGNSA. The V gene lost 7 bases and the J gene lost 5 bases, with 14 bases spanning the gap. The CDR3 totals 13 residues. Study observations and caveats: Higher pretreatment blood Treg/Th17 ratios correlated with higher pretreatment blood and lower post-treatment tumor TCRbeta clonality. Each response group had just a few patients in TCR analyses.

Sequenced by immunoSEQ multiplex PCR; TCRdb stores in-frame clones only, minus some. The sample records about 42,000 clones, 77% being singletons. Time point meaning: after neoadjuvant nivolumab, at surgical resection. Patients had newly diagnosed, untreated stage II-IVA oral cavity squamous cell carcinoma. The chain employs TRBV7-2 and TRBJ2-5; D is perhaps TRBD2 (6 bases). The specimen was PBMCs, collected after nivolumab (anti-PD-1) treatment. The TCR originated in a person aged 40 to 85 with oral cavity squamous cell carcinoma. In nucleotides, the CDR3 is TGTGCCAGCACCTCGGGACTTATCGAGACCCAGTACTTC. As protein: CASTSGLIETQYF.